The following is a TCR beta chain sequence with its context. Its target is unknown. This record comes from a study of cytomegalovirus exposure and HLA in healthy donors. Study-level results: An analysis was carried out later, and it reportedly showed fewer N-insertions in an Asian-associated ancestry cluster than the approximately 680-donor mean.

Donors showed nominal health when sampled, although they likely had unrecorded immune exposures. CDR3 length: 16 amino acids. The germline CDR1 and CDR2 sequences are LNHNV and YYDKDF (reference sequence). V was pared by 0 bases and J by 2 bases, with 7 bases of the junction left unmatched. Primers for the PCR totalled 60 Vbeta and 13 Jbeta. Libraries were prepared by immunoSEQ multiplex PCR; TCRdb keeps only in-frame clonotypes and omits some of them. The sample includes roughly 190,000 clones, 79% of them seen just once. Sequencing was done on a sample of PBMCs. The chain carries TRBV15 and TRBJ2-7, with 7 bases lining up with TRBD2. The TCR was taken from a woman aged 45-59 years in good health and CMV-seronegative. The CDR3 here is CATSRDGGGAPYEQYF. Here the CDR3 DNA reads TGTGCCACCAGCAGAGATGGGGGAGGGGCCCCCTACGAGCAGTACTTC.